The T cell receptor (beta chain) under discussion was sequenced for a study of molecular identifiers for immune sequencing clone quantification. In TCRdb, the PCR reads were re-called with MiXCR into one record per CDR3 protein. This sample has about half a million distinct CDR3 sequences; around 25% occur once, and the top ten carry roughly 0.79%. Using a CD8+CD4-CCR7+CD45RA+ phenotype, naive CD8 T cells were sorted. Germline V lookup: CDR1 PRHDT, CDR2 FYEKMQ (reference sequence). The ends were cut back, 2 bases at V and 9 bases at J, with 11 bases in the middle. This CDR3 is built from 13 residues. Notes on the study in general: Spiked TCR RNA from one Jurkat cell reportedly showed up when mixed among 1 million or so naive cells.

About this clonotype itself: What it recognizes is unknown. A read error is possible here, since a much larger clone lies one base away.

V usage is TRBV13 and J usage is TRBJ2-1; D gene ambiguous. Sequencing was done on a sample of naive CD8+ T cells from blood, with Jurkat cell RNA spiked in. The subset was: FACS-sorted CD8+CD4-CCR7+CD45RA+ naive T cells. The clonotype was recovered from a human donor in good health. Some libraries in this study had Jurkat cell RNA spiked in. The CDR3 DNA is TGTGCCAGCAGCTTAAGGTCCTTCGGTGAGCAGTTCTTC. Translated: CASSLRSFGEQFF.